What follows describes a single T cell receptor (beta chain). This entry comes from a study of blood T cell repertoires in COVID-19. Across the whole study: Acute-phase and convalescent COVID-19 samples originated in the United States, Italy and Spain. The cDNA or gDNA used as material had been derived from T cells, B-cell-depleted T cells, or PBMCs.

Original methodology: It was from reference gene primer amplification that nucleated cell counts were estimated. Clones were read by immunoSEQ multiplex PCR, and TCRdb kept only the in-frame ones, dropping some. V and J calls and clone size are as listed in that table; D and trimming were resolved from the DNA. The table includes around 260,000 clones, around 84% detected once. The Seattle patients joined while their infection was active and were tracked longitudinally afterward. Germline V gene data show CDR1 as SEHNR and CDR2 as FQNEAQ (reference sequence). This CDR3 is 15 amino acids long. J was trimmed by 2 bases and V by 7 bases; bases with no gene match: 10.

Sequencing was carried out using peripheral blood. The chain has TRBV7-9 and TRBJ1-1; TRBD1 matches at 7 bases. The receptor was isolated from a woman aged 55-70 years with COVID-19, enrolled during active disease. CDR3 sequence reads: CASTTPNRGNTEAFF. The CDR3 DNA sequence: TGTGCCAGCACCACCCCTAACAGGGGAAACACTGAAGCTTTCTTT.